The source of this T cell receptor beta chain is a study of T cells in Graves' hyperthyroidism and ophthalmopathy. Study-level points and caveats: The model foresaw ophthalmopathy a median about 6.5 months prior to onset. Among thyroid clonotypes expanded above 0.001, most also appeared in blood. Through a model of 13 V-J features, ophthalmopathy was separated from stable hyperthyroidism.

Patients showing uncontrolled infection, other autoimmune disease, pregnancy or lactation were ineligible. J lost 8 bases, V lost 5 bases, and 7 bases had no gene match. This CDR3 has 13 amino acids. CDR1 is KGHDR, CDR2 SFDVKD, per germline. Amplification targeted TCR beta CDR3 regions from RNA transcripts. TCR CDR3 underwent first-round RT-PCR with the HTBI primer set. TCRdb re-called the multiplex PCR reads through MiXCR, storing one row per CDR3 protein. The sample includes around 660,000 distinct CDR3 sequences, 45% of them seen just once. Remarks on this clonotype: Its antigen is still unknown.

The chain recombines TRBV24-1 with TRBJ1-2, with 7 positions matching TRBD1. This clonotype was obtained from an adult man with Graves' disease, either hyperthyroidism or ophthalmopathy (not recorded which). The sample was peripheral blood or thyroid tissue (not recorded which). The CDR3 coding sequence is TGTGCCACCAGTGCTCGGCAGGGGGTCGGCTACACCTTC. Translation: CATSARQGVGYTF.